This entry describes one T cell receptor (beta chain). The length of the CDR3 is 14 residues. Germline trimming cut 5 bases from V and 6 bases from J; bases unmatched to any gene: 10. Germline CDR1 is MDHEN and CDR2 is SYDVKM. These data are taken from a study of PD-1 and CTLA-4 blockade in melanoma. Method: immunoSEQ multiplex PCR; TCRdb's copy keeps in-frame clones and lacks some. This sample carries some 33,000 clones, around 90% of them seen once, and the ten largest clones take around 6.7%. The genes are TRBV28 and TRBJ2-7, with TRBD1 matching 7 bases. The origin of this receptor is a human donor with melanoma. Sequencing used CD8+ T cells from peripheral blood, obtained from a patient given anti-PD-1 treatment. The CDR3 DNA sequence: TGTGCCAGCAGTAATCCGGGACAGCTGGGCGAGCAGTACTTC. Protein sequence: CASSNPGQLGEQYF.